Following are 12 T cell receptor beta chains from one sample sequenced in a study of blood T cell repertoires in COVID-19. The data were produced by immunoSEQ multiplex PCR, yet TCRdb's version contains in-frame clones alone and is incomplete. The sample contains fewer than 400,000 clones, under 90% of which appear only once. The sequencing input was PBMCs or T cells enriched from blood (not recorded which). The receptors here all came from a man between 60 and 75 years old who had recovered from COVID-19.

V usage is TRBV6-5 and J usage is TRBJ2-1, with 8 bases identical to TRBD2. The V and J ends lost 11 bases and 0 bases, in that order; junction bases with no gene match: 6. From germline, CDR1 is MNHEY and CDR2 SVGAGI. The CDR3 has 14 residues. CDR3 nucleotide sequence: TGTGCCGCGGGGGGCCGTATCTCCTACAATGAGCAGTTCTTC. It is translated as CAAGGRISYNEQFF.

This clone was seen only once. Other DNA sequences from this sample encode an identical CDR3 as well. The rearrangement links TRBV5-1 to TRBJ1-5, with TRBD1 as a possible D gene (6 bases). Trimming removed 2 bases at V and 5 bases at J, with 8 bases between. The CDR3 is made up of 13 amino acids. Germline-derived CDR1 and CDR2 are SGHRS and YFSETQ. CDR3 nucleotides: TGCGCCAGCAGCTTACAGGGTGATCAGCCCCAGCATTTT. Translated, it gives CASSLQGDQPQHF. The complete variable domain, with remaining parts taken from reference TRBV5-1 and TRBJ1-5, reads KAGVTQTPRYLIKTRGQQVTLSCSPISGHRSVSWYQQTPGQGLQFLFEYFSETQRNKGNFPGRFSGRQFSNSRSEMNVSTLELGDSALYLCASSLQGDQPQHFGDGTRLSIL.

The chain combines TRBV4-1 with TRBJ2-5, with 9 nucleotides matching TRBD1. Germline V gene data show CDR1 as MGHRA and CDR2 as YSYEKL. This CDR3 is 16 amino acids long. V trimming: 5 bases; J trimming: 3 bases; junction bases outside the gene matches: 10. The CDR3 sequence is CASSLAGTGLEETQYF. Written as DNA, the CDR3 is TGCGCCAGCAGCTTAGCCGGGACAGGGCTTGAAGAGACCCAGTACTTC.

The V gene is TRBV5-4, the J gene TRBJ2-5; 8 positions match TRBD1. Germline V gene sequence: CDR1 SGHNT, CDR2 YYREEE (reference sequence). The CDR3 length is 17 residues. J lost 4 bases, V lost 0 bases, and 11 bases had no gene match. In DNA form, the CDR3 reads TGTGCCAGCAGCTTGGGGGGGATTACAGGGGGAAGAGAGACCCAGTACTTC. Amino acid sequence: CASSLGGITGGRETQYF.

This chain connects TRBV18 to TRBJ2-5, with no clear D. The germline CDR1 and CDR2 sequences are KGHSH and LQKENI. The V gene lost 3 bases and the J gene lost 0 bases, with 5 bases spanning the gap. This CDR3 contains 13 residues. The CDR3 coding sequence is TGTGCCAGCTCACCCCAGTACCAAGAGACCCAGTACTTC. Its translation is CASSPQYQETQYF.

This rearrangement joins TRBV10-3 to TRBJ1-1; TRBD1 matches 11 bases. The ends lost 4 bases at V and 1 base at J; junction bases unmatched: 8. Per the germline V gene, CDR1 is ENHRY and CDR2 is SYGVKD. This CDR3 contains 17 residues. In nucleotides, the CDR3 is TGTGCCATCAGTGGAGGACAGGGGGCATCCCCGAACACTGAAGCTTTCTTT. Translation: CAISGGQGASPNTEAFF.

This chain connects TRBV5-1 to TRBJ2-1; D perhaps matches TRBD2 (6 bases). CDR3 length: 15 amino acids. Between the trimmed V and J ends, which lost 0 bases and 1 base, there was a span of 8 bases. The germline CDR1 and CDR2 sequences are SGHRS and YFSETQ. The CDR3 loop reads CASSLELASYNEQFF. Written as DNA, the CDR3 is TGCGCCAGCAGCTTGGAACTAGCTTCCTACAATGAGCAGTTCTTC.

The rearrangement uses TRBV18 and TRBJ2-7, with a possible D match to TRBD2 (5 bases). The V end lost 6 bases, the J end lost 2 bases, and 14 bases lay between the germline ends. Germline V lookup: CDR1 KGHSH, CDR2 LQKENI. The CDR3 sequence is 14 residues long. For the CDR3, the DNA is TGTGCCAGCTCCCACCGGGAACAGCCCTACGAGCAGTACTTC. Translation: CASSHREQPYEQYF.

The V gene is TRBV14, the J gene TRBJ1-2, with TRBD1 matching over 10 bases. Trimming took 5 bases from V and 3 from J; bases not matched to a gene: 6. The CDR3 totals 15 residues. The germline CDR1 and CDR2 sequences are SGHDN and FVKESK. CDR3 protein: CASSETGTGDYGYTF. The CDR3 bases are TGTGCCAGCAGCGAAACTGGGACAGGGGACTATGGCTACACCTTC. Using reference TRBV14 and TRBJ1-2 for the parts outside the CDR3, the full variable domain is EAGVTQFPSHSVIEKGQTVTLRCDPISGHDNLYWYRRVMGKEIKFLLHFVKESKQDESGMPNNRFLAERTGGTYSTLKVQPAELEDSGVYFCASSETGTGDYGYTFGSGTRLTVV.

The chain links TRBV7-2 to TRBJ1-5, with 7 bases aligning to TRBD1. In germline, CDR1 is SGHTA, CDR2 FQGNSA. The CDR3 runs 15 residues. V lost 2 bases and J lost 7; bases outside the gene matches: 8. CDR3 sequence (DNA): TGTGCCAGCAGCTTATCCAGGGGGATGGAGCAGCCCCAGCATTTT. Amino acid sequence: CASSLSRGMEQPQHF.

In DNA form, the CDR3 reads TGTGCCAGTAGTACACAGACAGGGGTAGGTCAGCCCCAGCATTTT. Protein product: CASSTQTGVGQPQHF. J is TRBJ1-5 and V is TRBV19, with TRBD1 identical over 8 bases. J was trimmed by 6 bases and V by 4 bases; bases with no gene match: 8. The CDR3 runs 15 residues. Germline CDR1 and CDR2: LNHDA and SQIVND (reference sequence).

This clone was seen more than once but under ten times. The J gene is TRBJ1-1, the V gene TRBV11-2, with 9 bases that match TRBD1. Germline CDR1 and CDR2: SGHAT and FQNNGV. This CDR3 is built from 14 residues. V was clipped by 5 bases and J by 5 bases; unmatched bases: 6. The CDR3 DNA is TGTGCCAGCAGCAAGGGACAGGGAGGGACTGAAGCTTTCTTT. Its translation is CASSKGQGGTEAFF.